These 17 T cell receptor beta chains were all obtained from the same sample, sequenced in a study of T cell repertoires in aging, cancer and after chemotherapy. A mixed TRB-A/B primer pool amplified rearranged TRB by multiplex touch-down PCR. TCRdb redid the calling of the multiplex PCR reads with MiXCR, one entry per CDR3 protein. Here the sample spans roughly 2,000 distinct CDR3 sequences, 30% to 40% being singletons. Amplification of TCR beta used genomic DNA extracted from peripheral blood. Input material: blood. Every receptor here comes from a human donor with a solid tumor.

The chain is built from TRBV5-6 and TRBJ1-1; 7 bases line up with TRBD1. CDR1 and CDR2 from the germline V gene are SGHDT and YYEEEE. Germline trimming cut 1 base from V and 5 bases from J; bases unmatched to any gene: 11. The CDR3 runs 16 residues. The DNA for the CDR3 is TGTGCCAGCAGCTTGCAAAAGGGGGCAGTTAGGACTGAAGCTTTCTTT. Its protein is CASSLQKGAVRTEAFF.

This rearrangement joins TRBV24-1 to TRBJ2-2; the match to TRBD1 covers 7 bases. The CDR3 extends over 17 amino acids. V lost 6 bases to trimming and J lost 3 bases; unmatched junction nucleotides: 12. Germline assignment: CDR1 KGHDR and CDR2 SFDVKD. As DNA, the CDR3 is TGTGCCACCAGTAAGGGAAAGACAGGGTGGGACACCGGGGAGCTGTTTTTT. Translating it yields CATSKGKTGWDTGELFF.

This clonotype is medium-sized. The chain carries TRBV11-1 and TRBJ1-6; D ambiguous. This CDR3 is built from 13 residues. The germline V gene encodes CDR1 SGHAT and CDR2 FQDESV (reference sequence). With 0 bases removed from V and 10 bases from J, the gap between germline ends came to 7 bases. CDR3: CASSLAGASPLHF. DNA of the CDR3: TGTGCCAGCAGCTTAGCGGGCGCATCACCCCTCCACTTT.

The gene calls are TRBV30 and TRBJ1-1, with no clear D. The V gene lost 8 bases and the J gene lost 2 bases, with 3 bases spanning the gap. CDR3 length equals 9 residues. Per the germline V gene, CDR1 is GTSNPN and CDR2 is SVGIG (reference sequence). CDR3 DNA sequence: TGTGCCCTAAACACTGAAGCTTTCTTT. Amino acid sequence: CALNTEAFF.

This clonotype was recorded once. The rearrangement uses TRBV30 and TRBJ2-5; 15 bases map to TRBD2. Looked up from germline, CDR1 is GTSNPN and CDR2 is SVGIG (reference sequence). The junction had 14 bases not matched to a gene; V was cut back by 8 bases and J by 4 bases. The CDR3 contains 17 residues. CDR3 DNA sequence: TGTGCCAGTAGTATGGCACCGGGACTAGCGGGAGGAGAGACCCAGTACTTC. Translation gives CASSMAPGLAGGETQYF.

This clonotype was detected only once. This may come from a read error, since a much larger clone is one base off. The rearrangement links TRBV12-3 or TRBV12-4 to TRBJ2-2; D not resolved. The CDR3 is made up of 12 amino acids. The V end lost 1 base, the J end lost 5 bases, and 2 bases lay between the germline ends. Written as DNA, the CDR3 is TGTGCCAGCAGTTTAGATACCGGGGAGCTGTTTTTT. Its protein product is CASSLDTGELFF.

This clonotype was seen only a few times. This rearrangement joins TRBV6-5 to TRBJ2-1; 7 bases match TRBD2. J gave up 4 bases and V 7 bases, and 4 bases lay outside the gene matches. Germline V CDR1 and CDR2: MNHEY, SVGAGI. The CDR3 has 13 residues. Written as DNA, the CDR3 is TGTGCCAGCAAGGGGAGGGATTACAATGAGCAGTTCTTC. It is translated as CASKGRDYNEQFF.

This clonotype occurred a few times. The rearrangement links TRBV6-5 to TRBJ1-1; D remains unclear. The CDR3 contains 13 residues. Germline CDR1 reads MNHEY; CDR2 reads SVGAGI. V shed 2 bases and J shed 5 bases, with 9 bases lying between them. CDR3 amino acids: CASSYIGRTEAFF. The CDR3 nucleotides are TGTGCCAGCAGTTACATCGGGAGGACTGAAGCTTTCTTT.

In its sample, this clonotype ranks as medium-sized (0.01 to 0.1%). V usage is TRBV19 and J usage is TRBJ1-3; 8 bases match TRBD1. Trimming cost V 5 bases and J 8 bases; bases outside gene matches: 2. This CDR3 region has 12 residues. CDR1 is LNHDA, CDR2 SQIVND, per germline (reference sequence). CDR3 amino acids: CASSDRGDTIYF. CDR3 sequence (DNA): TGTGCCAGTAGTGACAGGGGAGACACCATATATTTT.

The V and J genes are TRBV11-3 and TRBJ1-4; 9 positions agree with TRBD1. The CDR3 loop spans 15 amino acids. In germline, CDR1 is SGHNT, CDR2 YENEEA. V was pared by 3 bases and J by 6 bases, with 5 bases of the junction left unmatched. CDR3 in amino acids: CASSLGQGADEKLFF. The CDR3, as DNA: TGTGCCAGCAGCTTGGGACAGGGCGCGGATGAAAAACTGTTTTTT.

The gene calls are TRBV5-5 and TRBJ1-1, with D hard to call. The germline V and J ends were trimmed by 0 bases and 1 base, with 7 bases remaining between them. CDR3 length: 14 amino acids. CDR1 and CDR2 (germline): SGHKS, YYEKEE (reference sequence). The CDR3 loop is CASSLDDANTEAFF. The CDR3 nucleotides are TGTGCCAGCAGCTTGGACGACGCGAACACTGAAGCTTTCTTT.

The chain links TRBV10-3 to TRBJ2-1, with D possibly being TRBD2 (5 bases). CDR3 length: 13 residues. V lost 5 bases, J lost 5 bases, and 10 bases lay in between. Germline assignment: CDR1 ENHRY and CDR2 SYGVKD. The CDR3 spells CAISQPTNNEQFF. In DNA, the CDR3 is TGTGCCATCAGTCAACCGACTAACAATGAGCAGTTCTTC.

The chain has TRBV27 and TRBJ1-2; 11 positions match TRBD1. V shed 4 bases, J shed 2 bases, and the junction held 9 bases outside the gene matches. This CDR3 is built from 17 residues. The germline CDR1 and CDR2 sequences are MNHEY and SMNVEV (reference sequence). The CDR3 DNA is TGTGCCAGCAGTTCCCTTTATCGGGACAGGGGGAACTATGGCTACACCTTC. This sequence encodes CASSSLYRDRGNYGYTF.

In this sample, this clonotype is large (0.1 to 1%). The chain is built from TRBV12-3 or TRBV12-4 and TRBJ2-2; either TRBD1 or TRBD2 may supply D (5 bases each). V lost 5 bases and J 4 bases, leaving 14 bases between the germline ends. The CDR3 spans 15 residues. The CDR3 DNA follows: TGTGCCAGCAGTCTAGGGACCTGGCTCACCGGGGAGCTGTTTTTT. It specifies CASSLGTWLTGELFF.

The chain employs TRBV6-5 and TRBJ2-6; D gene unclear. Per germline, CDR1 MNHEY and CDR2 SVGAGI. The CDR3 runs 20 residues. With 0 bases removed from V and 1 base from J, the gap between germline ends came to 19 bases. The DNA for the CDR3 is TGTGCCAGCAGTTACTCGACACCGGGTTACGGAATTTCTGGGGCCAACGTCCTGACTTTC. It codes for CASSYSTPGYGISGANVLTF.

The V gene is TRBV6-1, the J gene TRBJ2-3; TRBD1 matches at 7 bases. J was trimmed by 3 bases and V by 5 bases; bases with no gene match: 8. The CDR3 extends over 15 amino acids. Germline V gene lookup returns CDR1 MNHNS and CDR2 SASEGT. The CDR3 DNA reads as TGTGCCAGCAGTTATGACAGGGTTAAAACAGATACGCAGTATTTT. Translation gives CASSYDRVKTDTQYF.

V usage is TRBV18 and J usage is TRBJ2-2; 7 bases agree with TRBD1. From germline, CDR1 is KGHSH and CDR2 LQKENI. This CDR3 has 15 residues. Trimming took 3 bases from V and 4 from J; bases not matched to a gene: 5. The chain's CDR3 is CASSPGTVRTGELFF. The CDR3 DNA follows: TGTGCCAGCTCACCCGGGACAGTCCGCACCGGGGAGCTGTTTTTT.